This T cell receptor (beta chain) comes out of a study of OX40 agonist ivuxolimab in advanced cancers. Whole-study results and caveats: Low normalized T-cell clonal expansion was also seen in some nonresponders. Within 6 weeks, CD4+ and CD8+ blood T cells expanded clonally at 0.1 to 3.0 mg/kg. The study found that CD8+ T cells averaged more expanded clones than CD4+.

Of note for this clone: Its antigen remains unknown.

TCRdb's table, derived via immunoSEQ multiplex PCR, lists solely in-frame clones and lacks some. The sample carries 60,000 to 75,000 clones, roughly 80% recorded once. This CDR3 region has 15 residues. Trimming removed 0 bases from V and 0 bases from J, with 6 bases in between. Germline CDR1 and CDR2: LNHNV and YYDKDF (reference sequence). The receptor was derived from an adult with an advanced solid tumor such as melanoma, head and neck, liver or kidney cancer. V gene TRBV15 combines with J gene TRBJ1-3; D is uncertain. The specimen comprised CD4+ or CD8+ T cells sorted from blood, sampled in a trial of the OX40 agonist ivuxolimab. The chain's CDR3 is CATSRDWSSGNTIYF. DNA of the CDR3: TGTGCCACCAGCAGAGATTGGAGCTCTGGAAACACCATATATTTT.